One sample yielded the 24 T cell receptor beta chains listed below, sequenced in a study of PD-L1 blockade in urothelial cancer. The time point here: peripheral blood 6 weeks after treatment start. Profiling relied on immunoSEQ multiplex PCR, and the TCRdb table lists in-frame clones only, not all of them. The sample yields more than 90,000 clones, roughly 90% seen once. Specimen: PBMCs, collected around atezolizumab (anti-PD-L1) treatment. These receptor sequences come from a man aged 55 to 69 with urothelial cancer.

V gene TRBV7-5 combines with J gene TRBJ1-5. TRBV7-5 is labeled a pseudogene. The CDR3 sequence is 17 residues long. Written as DNA, the CDR3 is TGTGCCAGAAGCTTACCCGGGTGGGGGGTTTTATGGCTGCCCCAGCATTTT. It translates to CARSLPGWGVLWLPQHF.

This chain links TRBV14 with TRBJ1-1; weak D call: TRBD1 (5 bases). This CDR3 region has 14 residues. The V end lost 1 base, the J end lost 6 bases, and 12 bases lay between the germline ends. CDR1 is SGHDN, CDR2 FVKESK, per germline. The CDR3, as DNA: TGTGCCAGCAGCCAAGTTCATCAAGGGGCTGAAGCTTTCTTT. This gives the protein CASSQVHQGAEAFF.

The rearrangement joins TRBV5-1 to TRBJ2-3; no clear D. The CDR3 contains 15 residues. Germline V gives CDR1 SGHRS, CDR2 YFSETQ. V lost 1 base to trimming and J lost 2 bases, with 11 bases between them. The chain's CDR3 is CASSLTPAATDTQYF. CDR3 in DNA: TGCGCCAGCAGCTTGACCCCGGCGGCCACAGATACGCAGTATTTT.

This chain joins TRBV27 and TRBJ2-5; D perhaps matches TRBD2 (6 bases). Germline V gene data show CDR1 as MNHEY and CDR2 as SMNVEV (reference sequence). The CDR3 is 13 residues long. Trimming removed 3 bases at V and 4 bases at J, with 9 bases between. CDR3 DNA sequence: TGTGCCAGCAGTTTTTCAGCGGGAGAGACCCAGTACTTC. It yields the protein CASSFSAGETQYF.

The genes are TRBV21-1 and TRBJ2-3; TRBD2 is the table's D call and was not checked against the DNA. TRBV21-1 is a pseudogene. This CDR3 region has 14 residues. CDR3: CAVNSGGFADTQYF. The CDR3 DNA sequence: TGTGCTGTAAATAGCGGGGGGTTTGCGGATACGCAGTATTTT.

Turning to this clone: A junction boundary mismatches the germline segment, possibly from a read error. The rearrangement uses TRBV7-8 and TRBJ1-3, with D uncertain. This CDR3 spans 12 amino acids. Looked up from germline, CDR1 is SGHVS and CDR2 is FQNEAQ. As DNA, the CDR3 is TGTGCCAGCAGCCTAACAGACATCCGTCTACATTTT. It specifies CASSLTDIRLHF.

The chain combines TRBV27 with TRBJ2-3, with 7 bases that match TRBD2. The germline V gene encodes CDR1 MNHEY and CDR2 SMNVEV (reference sequence). This CDR3 is built from 19 residues. V dropped 8 bases and J dropped 1; count of bases not matched to a gene: 21. CDR3 loop: CASPKAGRGKYPCTDTQYF. CDR3 nucleotides: TGTGCCAGCCCCAAAGCCGGGCGGGGGAAATACCCCTGCACAGATACGCAGTATTTT.

CDR3 coding DNA: TGTGCCAGTAGCAATAGCGGGAGGGGCAAAAACATTCAGTACTTC. It is translated as CASSNSGRGKNIQYF. The chain links TRBV19 to TRBJ2-4; 11 bases map to TRBD2. This CDR3 spans 15 amino acids. V trimming: 6 bases; J trimming: 3 bases; junction bases outside the gene matches: 4. CDR1 LNHDA and CDR2 SQIVND come from the germline V gene (reference sequence).

The chain links TRBV4-2 to TRBJ2-5, with D possibly being TRBD2 (6 bases). The V gene lost 1 base and the J gene lost 5 bases, with 11 bases spanning the gap. The V gene's germline CDR1 is LGHNA and CDR2 YNFKEQ. This CDR3 has 14 residues. CDR3 nucleotides: TGTGCCAGCAGCCAAGTAGGAGGGCTGGAGACCCAGTACTTC. Amino acid sequence: CASSQVGGLETQYF.

V is TRBV7-2 and J is TRBJ2-5; 9 positions match TRBD2. V shed 1 base and J 5 bases; nucleotides not matched to a gene: 11. Germline values: CDR1 SGHTA, CDR2 FQGNSA. The CDR3 is 17 residues long. CDR3 sequence: CASSLGGGRARGETQYF. CDR3 DNA: TGTGCCAGCAGCTTAGGAGGCGGGAGGGCCCGGGGGGAGACCCAGTACTTC.

This clone showed up just a few times. The chain is built from TRBV7-2 and TRBJ2-3, with 7 bases fitting TRBD2. With V trimmed by 3 bases and J by 5 bases, 8 bases remained unmatched. Germline V gives CDR1 SGHTA, CDR2 FQGNSA. CDR3 size: 15 residues. CDR3 amino acids: CASSFGGGMEDTQYF. DNA for the CDR3: TGTGCCAGCAGCTTCGGCGGGGGAATGGAAGATACGCAGTATTTT.

J is TRBJ1-2 and V is TRBV30; TRBD1 matches at 11 bases. This CDR3 has 15 amino acids. Germline assignment: CDR1 GTSNPN and CDR2 SVGIG (reference sequence). V lost 0 bases to trimming and J lost 5 bases; unmatched junction nucleotides: 5. The CDR3 nucleotides read TGTGCCTGGAGTGTCGGGACAGGGGGTTTTTATGGCTACACCTTC. Translation: CAWSVGTGGFYGYTF.

In this sample, this clone turned up a few times. V and J are TRBV16 and TRBJ2-7; D possibly corresponds to TRBD1 (5 bases). Germline CDR1 reads KGHSY; CDR2 reads FQNENV. V lost 4 bases and J 0 bases, leaving 13 bases between the germline ends. The CDR3 length is 15 residues. In nucleotides, the CDR3 is TGTGCCAGCAGCCTCAAAGCAGGGCTCTCCTACGAGCAGTACTTC. Translated: CASSLKAGLSYEQYF.

The CDR3 DNA sequence: TGTGCCAGCAGTTTGGGACTCCTCGCGAGCTCCTACGAGCAGTACTTC. Translating gives CASSLGLLASSYEQYF. The chain uses TRBV7-8 and TRBJ2-7; a possible D gene is TRBD2 (6 bases). Per the germline V gene, CDR1 is SGHVS and CDR2 is FQNEAQ. The CDR3 has 16 amino acids. The ends were cut back, 6 bases at V and 0 bases at J, with 18 bases in the middle.

This sequence joins TRBV7-2 and TRBJ2-1; D perhaps matches TRBD2 (6 bases). With 1 base removed from V and 0 bases from J, the gap between germline ends came to 10 bases. The CDR3 covers 16 residues. CDR1 and CDR2 (germline): SGHTA, FQGNSA. The DNA for the CDR3 is TGTGCCAGCAGCTTAGTAGGCGGGAACTCCTACAATGAGCAGTTCTTC. It specifies CASSLVGGNSYNEQFF.

The CDR3 is CASSTQGANQETQYF. Written as DNA, the CDR3 is TGCGCCAGCAGCACGCAGGGGGCAAACCAAGAGACCCAGTACTTC. The genes are TRBV5-1 and TRBJ2-5, with TRBD1 identical over 8 bases. With 4 bases clipped from V and 0 bases from J, the junction kept 5 bases outside the gene matches. The length of the CDR3 is 15 residues. Germline V gene data show CDR1 as SGHRS and CDR2 as YFSETQ. The whole variable domain, remainder taken from reference TRBV5-1 and TRBJ2-5, is KAGVTQTPRYLIKTRGQQVTLSCSPISGHRSVSWYQQTPGQGLQFLFEYFSETQRNKGNFPGRFSGRQFSNSRSEMNVSTLELGDSALYLCASSTQGANQETQYFGPGTRLLVL.

V is TRBV4-2 and J is TRBJ2-2; TRBD1 might be the D (6 bases). The CDR3 totals 15 residues. Trimming pared 1 base from V and 3 bases from J, leaving 9 bases between. Per the germline V gene, CDR1 is LGHNA and CDR2 is YNFKEQ. This CDR3 is CASSQGGLDTGELFF. Written as DNA, the CDR3 is TGTGCCAGCAGCCAAGGGGGGCTTGACACCGGGGAGCTGTTTTTT.

This chain links TRBV5-3 with TRBJ1-5; D may be TRBD1 (6 bases). TRBV5-3 carries the ORF label, with uncertain function. Trimming removed 5 bases from V and 1 base from J, with 10 bases in between. The CDR3 covers 14 residues. CDR3 DNA sequence: TGTGCCAGAAGAAAGGGGGTCAGCAATCAGCCCCAGCATTTT. It translates to CARRKGVSNQPQHF.

J is TRBJ2-7 and V is TRBV2; tentatively, D is TRBD2 (6 bases). CDR1 is SNHLY, CDR2 FYNNEI, per germline. Deletions cut 6 bases from V and 4 bases from J, with 22 bases between. The CDR3 loop spans 16 amino acids. The CDR3 nucleotides read TGTGCCAGCAGGAGAGTTAGCGGAGGAGGATTTTACGAGCAGTACTTC. Translation: CASRRVSGGGFYEQYF.

This chain connects TRBV5-1 to TRBJ2-7, with D perhaps matching TRBD2 (6 bases). Per the germline V gene, CDR1 is SGHRS and CDR2 is YFSETQ. Trimming pared 2 bases from V and 3 bases from J, leaving 15 bases between. This CDR3 contains 15 residues. The chain's CDR3 is CASSLRGGSDYEQYF. CDR3 nucleotide sequence: TGCGCCAGCAGCTTAAGGGGAGGATCGGACTACGAGCAGTACTTC. The full variable domain, in which reference TRBV5-1 and TRBJ2-7 provide the parts outside the CDR3, is KAGVTQTPRYLIKTRGQQVTLSCSPISGHRSVSWYQQTPGQGLQFLFEYFSETQRNKGNFPGRFSGRQFSNSRSEMNVSTLELGDSALYLCASSLRGGSDYEQYFGPGTRLTVT.

The J gene is TRBJ2-7, the V gene TRBV6-6; D may be TRBD1 (6 bases). The CDR3 sequence is 13 residues long. Germline CDR1 and CDR2: MNHNY and SVGAGI (reference sequence). V was shortened by 3 bases and J by 5 bases, with 11 bases between the two germline ends. This chain's CDR3 is CASSYRQDNEQYF. Written as DNA, the CDR3 is TGTGCCAGCAGTTATCGACAGGACAACGAGCAGTACTTC.

This chain uses TRBV29-1 with TRBJ2-3; TRBD1 matches at 9 bases. The germline CDR1 and CDR2 sequences are SQVTM and ANQGSEA. J lost 3 bases, V lost 6 bases, and 7 bases had no gene match. This CDR3 region has 14 residues. The CDR3 coding sequence is TGCAGCGTGGAGACAGGGGGTCGGACAGATACGCAGTATTTT. As protein: CSVETGGRTDTQYF.

The chain recombines TRBV11-3 with TRBJ2-2; D is perhaps TRBD2 (5 bases). Between the trimmed V and J ends, which lost 3 bases and 7 bases, there was a span of 12 bases. The CDR3 consists of 14 residues. Germline V gene data show CDR1 as SGHNT and CDR2 as YENEEA. CDR3 region: CASSFIGEDGELFF. CDR3 nucleotide sequence: TGTGCCAGCAGCTTTATCGGGGAAGACGGGGAGCTGTTTTTT.

The chain carries TRBV4-1 and TRBJ2-2; 10 nucleotides match TRBD2. V lost 6 bases, J lost 1 base, and 2 bases stayed unmatched. The CDR3 is 15 amino acids. Germline V gives CDR1 MGHRA, CDR2 YSYEKL. CDR3 nucleotides: TGCGCCAGCAGGCCTAGCGGGGGGAACACCGGGGAGCTGTTTTTT. Translation: CASRPSGGNTGELFF.